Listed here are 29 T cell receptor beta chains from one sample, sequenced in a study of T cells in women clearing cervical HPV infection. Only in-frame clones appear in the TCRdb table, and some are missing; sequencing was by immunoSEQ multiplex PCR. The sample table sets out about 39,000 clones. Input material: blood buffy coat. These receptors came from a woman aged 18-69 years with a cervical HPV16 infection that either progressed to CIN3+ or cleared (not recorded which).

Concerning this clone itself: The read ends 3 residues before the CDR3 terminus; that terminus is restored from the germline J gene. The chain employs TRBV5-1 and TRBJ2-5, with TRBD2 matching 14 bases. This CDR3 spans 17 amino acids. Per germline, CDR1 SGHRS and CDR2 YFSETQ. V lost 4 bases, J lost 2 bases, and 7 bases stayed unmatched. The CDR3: CASSAGLAGGGQETQYF. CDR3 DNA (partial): TGCGCCAGCAGCGCCGGACTAGCGGGAGGAGGGCAAGAGACC.

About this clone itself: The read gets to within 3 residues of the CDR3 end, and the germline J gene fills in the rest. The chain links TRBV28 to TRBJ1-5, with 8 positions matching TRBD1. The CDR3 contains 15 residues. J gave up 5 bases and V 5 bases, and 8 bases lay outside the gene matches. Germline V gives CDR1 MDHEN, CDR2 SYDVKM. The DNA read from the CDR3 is TGTGCCAGCAGTGCCGGCGGACAGGGTCATCAGCCC. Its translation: CASSAGGQGHQP. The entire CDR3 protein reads CASSAGGQGHQPQHF.

The sequenced CDR3 bases are TGTGCCAGTAGTACCCGTTTGGCGAACACTGAA. Protein sequence: CASSTRLANTE. The entire CDR3 is CASSTRLANTEAFF. This chain links TRBV19 with TRBJ1-1; no reliable D call. The CDR3 goes on 3 residues after the read ends, and that part is filled in from the germline J gene. The CDR3 contains 14 residues. The germline V and J ends were trimmed by 4 bases and 1 base, with 10 bases remaining between them. Germline CDR1 LNHDA, CDR2 SQIVND (reference sequence).

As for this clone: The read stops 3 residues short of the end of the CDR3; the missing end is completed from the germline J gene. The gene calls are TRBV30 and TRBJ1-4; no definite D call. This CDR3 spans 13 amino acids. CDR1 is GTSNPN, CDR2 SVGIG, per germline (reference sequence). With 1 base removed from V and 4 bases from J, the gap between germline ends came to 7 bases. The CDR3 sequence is CAWSGQINEKLFF. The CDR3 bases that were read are TGTGCCTGGAGTGGTCAGATTAATGAAAAA.

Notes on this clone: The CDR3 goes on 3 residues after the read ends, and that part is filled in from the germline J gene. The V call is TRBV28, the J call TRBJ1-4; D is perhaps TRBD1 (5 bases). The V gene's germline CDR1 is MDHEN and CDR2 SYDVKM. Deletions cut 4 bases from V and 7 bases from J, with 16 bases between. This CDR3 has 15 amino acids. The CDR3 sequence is CASSSPLGVGEKLFF. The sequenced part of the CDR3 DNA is TGTGCCAGCAGTTCACCATTAGGGGTCGGTGAAAAA. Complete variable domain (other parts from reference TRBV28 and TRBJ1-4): DVKVTQSSRYLVKRTGEKVFLECVQDMDHENMFWYRQDPGLGLRLIYFSYDVKMKEKGDIPEGYSVSREKKERFSLILESASTNQTSMYLCASSSPLGVGEKLFFGSGTQLSVL.

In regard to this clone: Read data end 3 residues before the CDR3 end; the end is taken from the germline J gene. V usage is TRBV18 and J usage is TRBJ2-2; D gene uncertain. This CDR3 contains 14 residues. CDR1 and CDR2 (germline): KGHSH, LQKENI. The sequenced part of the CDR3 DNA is TGTGCCAGCTCACGTCCAACTGAGAATTCACCG. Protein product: CASSRPTENSP. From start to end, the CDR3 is CASSRPTENSPLFF.

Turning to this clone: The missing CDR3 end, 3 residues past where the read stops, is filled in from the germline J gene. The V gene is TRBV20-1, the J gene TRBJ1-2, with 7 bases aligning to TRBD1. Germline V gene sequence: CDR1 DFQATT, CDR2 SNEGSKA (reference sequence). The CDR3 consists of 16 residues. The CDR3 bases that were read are TGCAGTGCCAGAAAGGGATACTGGACAGGATCGGAGGGC. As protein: CSARKGYWTGSEG. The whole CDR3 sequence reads CSARKGYWTGSEGYTF.

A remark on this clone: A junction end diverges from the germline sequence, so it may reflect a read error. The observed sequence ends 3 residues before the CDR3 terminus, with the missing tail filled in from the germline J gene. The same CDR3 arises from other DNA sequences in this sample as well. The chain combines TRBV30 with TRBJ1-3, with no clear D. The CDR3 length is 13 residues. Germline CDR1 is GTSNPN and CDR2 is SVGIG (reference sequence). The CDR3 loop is CAWSVTRENTIYF. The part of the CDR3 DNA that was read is TGTGCCTGGAGTGTCACTAGAGAAAACACA.

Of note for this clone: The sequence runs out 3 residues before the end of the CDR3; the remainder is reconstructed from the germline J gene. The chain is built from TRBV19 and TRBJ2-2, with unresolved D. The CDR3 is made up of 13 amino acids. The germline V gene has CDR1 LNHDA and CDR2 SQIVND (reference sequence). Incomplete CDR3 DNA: TGTGCCAGTAGTATTCACATTAATGAAAAG. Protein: CASSIHINEK. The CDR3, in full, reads CASSIHINEKLFF.

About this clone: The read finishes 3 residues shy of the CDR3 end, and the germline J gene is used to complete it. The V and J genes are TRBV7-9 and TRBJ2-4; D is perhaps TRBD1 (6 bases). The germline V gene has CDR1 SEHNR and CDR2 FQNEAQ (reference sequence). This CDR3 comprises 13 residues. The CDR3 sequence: CASSPQGNYGQYF. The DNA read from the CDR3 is TGTGCCAGCAGCCCACAGGGAAACTATGGT.

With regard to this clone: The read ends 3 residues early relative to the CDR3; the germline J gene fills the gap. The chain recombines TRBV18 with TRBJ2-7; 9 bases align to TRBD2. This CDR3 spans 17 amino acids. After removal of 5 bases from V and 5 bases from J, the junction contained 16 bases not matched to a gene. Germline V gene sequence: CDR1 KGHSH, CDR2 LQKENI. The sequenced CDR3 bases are TGTGCCAGCTCAATTGGGGGCGCCGGGGTAGCGGGAGACGAG. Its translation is CASSIGGAGVAGDE. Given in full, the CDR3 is CASSIGGAGVAGDEQYF.

CDR3 region: CASSIGGGSSYDYTF. The covered CDR3 bases are TGTGCCAGTAGTATAGGGGGGGGAAGCTCCTACGAC. This chain joins TRBV19 and TRBJ1-2, with D possibly TRBD1 on 5 matching bases. The read ends 3 residues shy of where the CDR3 ends; the end is completed using the germline J gene. The length of the CDR3 is 15 residues. The germline V gene encodes CDR1 LNHDA and CDR2 SQIVND (reference sequence).

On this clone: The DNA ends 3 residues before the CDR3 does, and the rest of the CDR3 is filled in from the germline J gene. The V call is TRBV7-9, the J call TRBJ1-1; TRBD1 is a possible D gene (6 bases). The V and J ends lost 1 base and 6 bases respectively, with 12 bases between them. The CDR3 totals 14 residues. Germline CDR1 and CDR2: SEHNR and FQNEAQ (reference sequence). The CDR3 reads CASSLERTVSEAFF. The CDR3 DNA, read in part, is TGTGCCAGCAGCTTAGAGAGGACAGTTTCTGAA.

The sequenced CDR3 bases are TGTGCCAGCACCCCAAGCGTCCCTAGCACAGATACG. The encoded protein is CASTPSVPSTDT. The whole CDR3 reads CASTPSVPSTDTQYF. The chain carries TRBV6-2 or TRBV6-3 and TRBJ2-3; D uncertain. The sequenced fragment ends 3 residues before the CDR3 boundary, so the rest is inferred from the germline J gene. Germline CDR1 and CDR2: MNHEY and SVGEGT. Between the trimmed V and J ends, which lost 7 bases and 0 bases, there was a span of 14 bases. The CDR3 has 15 residues.

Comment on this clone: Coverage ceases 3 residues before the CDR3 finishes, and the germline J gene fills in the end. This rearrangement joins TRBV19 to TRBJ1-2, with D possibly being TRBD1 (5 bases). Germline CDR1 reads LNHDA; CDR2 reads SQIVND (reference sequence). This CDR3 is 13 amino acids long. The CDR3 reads CASSLEGRGDYTF. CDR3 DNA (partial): TGTGCCAGCAGTCTCGAGGGTAGGGGTGAC.

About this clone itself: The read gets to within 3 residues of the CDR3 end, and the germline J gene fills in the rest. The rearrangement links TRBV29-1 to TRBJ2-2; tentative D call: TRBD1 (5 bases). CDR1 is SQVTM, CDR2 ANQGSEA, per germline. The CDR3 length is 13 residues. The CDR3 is CSVHFSGANVLFF. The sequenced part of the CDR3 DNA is TGCAGCGTCCACTTTTCTGGGGCCAACGTG.

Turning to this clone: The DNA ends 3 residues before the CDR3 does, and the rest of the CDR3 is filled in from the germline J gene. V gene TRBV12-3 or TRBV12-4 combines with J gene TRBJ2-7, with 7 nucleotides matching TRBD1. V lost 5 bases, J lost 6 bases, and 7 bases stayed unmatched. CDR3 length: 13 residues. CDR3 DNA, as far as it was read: TGTGCCAGCAGTCGCTTGACAGGGAGCGAG. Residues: CASSRLTGSE. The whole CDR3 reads CASSRLTGSEQYF.

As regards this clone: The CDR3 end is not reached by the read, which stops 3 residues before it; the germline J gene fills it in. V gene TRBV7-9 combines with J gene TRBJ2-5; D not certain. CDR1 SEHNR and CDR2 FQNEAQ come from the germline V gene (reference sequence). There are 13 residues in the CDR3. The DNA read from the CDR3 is TGTGCCAGCAGCTTATACAGCACAGATACC. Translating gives CASSLYSTDT. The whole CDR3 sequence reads CASSLYSTDTQYF.

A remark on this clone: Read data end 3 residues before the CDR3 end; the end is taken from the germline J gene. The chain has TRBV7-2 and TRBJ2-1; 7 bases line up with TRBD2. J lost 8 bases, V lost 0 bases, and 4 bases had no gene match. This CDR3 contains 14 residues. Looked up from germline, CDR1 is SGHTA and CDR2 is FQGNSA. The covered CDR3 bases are TGTGCCAGCAGCTTAGCGACTAGCCGCGATGAG. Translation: CASSLATSRDE. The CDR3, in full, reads CASSLATSRDEQFF.

The CDR3 region is CSGRLDSNQPQHF. CDR3 bases read: TGCAGTGGACGGCTAGATAGCAATCAGCCC. J is TRBJ1-5 and V is TRBV20-1; D unclear. The read finishes 3 residues shy of the CDR3 end, and the germline J gene is used to complete it. The CDR3 has 13 residues. CDR1 and CDR2 (germline): DFQATT, SNEGSKA (reference sequence). The germline V and J ends were trimmed by 7 bases and 0 bases, with 10 bases remaining between them.

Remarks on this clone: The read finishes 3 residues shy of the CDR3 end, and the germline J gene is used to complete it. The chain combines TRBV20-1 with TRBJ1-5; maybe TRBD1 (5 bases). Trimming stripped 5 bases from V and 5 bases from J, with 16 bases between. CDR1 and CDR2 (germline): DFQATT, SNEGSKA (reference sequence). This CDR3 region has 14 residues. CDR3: CSAPPGGYDQPQHF. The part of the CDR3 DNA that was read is TGCAGTGCTCCCCCGGGGGGTTATGATCAGCCC.

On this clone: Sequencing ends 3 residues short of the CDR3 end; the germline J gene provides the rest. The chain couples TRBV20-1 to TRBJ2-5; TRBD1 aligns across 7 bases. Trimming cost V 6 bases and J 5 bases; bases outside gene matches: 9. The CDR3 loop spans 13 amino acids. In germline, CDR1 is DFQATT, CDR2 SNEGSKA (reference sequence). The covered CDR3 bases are TGCAGTGCCAGACAGGGCTTCGGGGAGACC. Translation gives CSARQGFGET. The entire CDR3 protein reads CSARQGFGETQYF.

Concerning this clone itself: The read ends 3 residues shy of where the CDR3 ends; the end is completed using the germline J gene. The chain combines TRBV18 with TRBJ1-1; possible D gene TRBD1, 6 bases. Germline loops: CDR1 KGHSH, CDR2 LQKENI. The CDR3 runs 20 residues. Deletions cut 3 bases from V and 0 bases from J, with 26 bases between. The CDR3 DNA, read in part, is TGTGCCAGCTCACCCGTCCGGGGGGGGAACAGGGCCCCCTTGAACACTGAA. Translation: CASSPVRGGNRAPLNTE. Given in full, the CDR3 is CASSPVRGGNRAPLNTEAFF. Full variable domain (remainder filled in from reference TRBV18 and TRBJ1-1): NAGVMQNPRHLVRRRGQEARLRCSPMKGHSHVYWYRQLPEEGLKFMVYLQKENIIDESGMPKERFSAEFPKEGPSILRIQQVVRGDSAAYFCASSPVRGGNRAPLNTEAFFGQGTRLTVV.

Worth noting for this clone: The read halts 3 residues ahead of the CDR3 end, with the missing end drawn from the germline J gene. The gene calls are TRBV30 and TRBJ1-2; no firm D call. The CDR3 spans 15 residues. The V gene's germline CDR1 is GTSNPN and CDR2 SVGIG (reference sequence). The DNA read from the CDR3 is TGTGCCTGGAGTGTGGAGGTAGCGGGATCCTACGAC. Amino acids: CAWSVEVAGSYD. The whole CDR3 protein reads CAWSVEVAGSYDYTF.

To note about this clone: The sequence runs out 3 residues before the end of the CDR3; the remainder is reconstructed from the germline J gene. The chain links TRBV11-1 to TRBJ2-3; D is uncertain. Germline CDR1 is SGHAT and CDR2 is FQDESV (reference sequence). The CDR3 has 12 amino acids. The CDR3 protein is CASSLLGETQYF. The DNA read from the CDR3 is TGTGCCAGCAGCTTACTAGGAGAGACG.

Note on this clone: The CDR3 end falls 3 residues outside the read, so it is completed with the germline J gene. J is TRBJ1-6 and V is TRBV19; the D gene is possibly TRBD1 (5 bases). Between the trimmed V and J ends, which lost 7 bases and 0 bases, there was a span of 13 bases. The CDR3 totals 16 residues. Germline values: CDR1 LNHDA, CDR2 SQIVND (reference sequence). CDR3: CASKGQPSSYNSPLHF. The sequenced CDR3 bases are TGTGCCAGTAAGGGGCAGCCAAGCTCCTATAATTCACCC.

The sequenced CDR3 bases are TGTGCCAGCAGCTTGATGGGACAGGGGGCGGGCACTGAA. Translated, it gives CASSLMGQGAGTE. The complete CDR3 protein is CASSLMGQGAGTEAFF. V and J are TRBV5-4 and TRBJ1-1, with 12 bases lining up with TRBD1. The read stops 3 residues short of the end of the CDR3; the missing end is completed from the germline J gene. The CDR3 is made up of 16 amino acids. Germline trimming cut 1 base from V and 4 bases from J; bases unmatched to any gene: 5. From germline, CDR1 is SGHNT and CDR2 YYREEE (reference sequence).

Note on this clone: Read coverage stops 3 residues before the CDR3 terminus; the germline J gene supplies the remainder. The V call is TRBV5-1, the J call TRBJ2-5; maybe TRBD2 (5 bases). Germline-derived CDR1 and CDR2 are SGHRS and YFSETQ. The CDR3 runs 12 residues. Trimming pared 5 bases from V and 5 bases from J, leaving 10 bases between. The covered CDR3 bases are TGCGCCAGCAGATTAACGGGGGAGACC. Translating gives CASRLTGET. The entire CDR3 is CASRLTGETQYF.

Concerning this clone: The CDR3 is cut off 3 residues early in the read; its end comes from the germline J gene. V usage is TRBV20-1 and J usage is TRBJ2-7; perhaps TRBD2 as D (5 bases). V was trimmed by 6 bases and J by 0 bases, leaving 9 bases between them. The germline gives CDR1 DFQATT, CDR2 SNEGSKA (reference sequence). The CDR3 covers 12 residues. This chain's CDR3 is CSADGDSYEQYF. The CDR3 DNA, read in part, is TGCAGTGCCGACGGGGACTCCTACGAG.